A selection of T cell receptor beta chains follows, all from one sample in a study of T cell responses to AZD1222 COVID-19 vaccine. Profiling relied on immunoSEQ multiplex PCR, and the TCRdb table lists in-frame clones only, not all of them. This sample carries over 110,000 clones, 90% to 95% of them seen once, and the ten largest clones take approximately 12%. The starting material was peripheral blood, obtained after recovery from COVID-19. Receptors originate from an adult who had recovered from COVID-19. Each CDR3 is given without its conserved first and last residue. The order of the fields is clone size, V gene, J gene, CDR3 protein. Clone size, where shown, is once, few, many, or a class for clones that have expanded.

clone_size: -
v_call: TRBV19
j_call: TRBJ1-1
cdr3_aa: ASSTDRNTEAF

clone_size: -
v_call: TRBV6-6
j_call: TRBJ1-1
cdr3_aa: ASSYVMNTEAF

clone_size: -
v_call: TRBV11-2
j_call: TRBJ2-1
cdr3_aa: ASSLDGLAYNEQF

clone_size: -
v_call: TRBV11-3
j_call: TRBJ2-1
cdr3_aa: ASSLLGDEQF

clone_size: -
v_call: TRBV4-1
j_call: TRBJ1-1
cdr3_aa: ASSHVNTEAF

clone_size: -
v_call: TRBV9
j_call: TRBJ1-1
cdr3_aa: ASSGRPGASEAF

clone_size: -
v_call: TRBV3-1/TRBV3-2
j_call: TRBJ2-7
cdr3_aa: ASSQGAAGTASYEQY

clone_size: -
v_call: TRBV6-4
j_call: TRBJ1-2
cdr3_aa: ASTDQPGQGANYGYT

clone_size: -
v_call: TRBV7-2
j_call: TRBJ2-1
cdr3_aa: ASRLAGSSYNEQF

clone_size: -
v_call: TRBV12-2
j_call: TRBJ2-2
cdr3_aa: ASRFDSGRNTGELF

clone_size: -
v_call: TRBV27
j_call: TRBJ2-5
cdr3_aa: ASNSQGPQETQY

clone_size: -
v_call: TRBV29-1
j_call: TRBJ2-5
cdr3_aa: SVAGASGLYQETQY

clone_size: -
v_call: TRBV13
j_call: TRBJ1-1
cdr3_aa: ASSSWRRDTEAF

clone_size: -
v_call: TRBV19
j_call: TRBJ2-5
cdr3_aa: ASSTPRQGLQETQY

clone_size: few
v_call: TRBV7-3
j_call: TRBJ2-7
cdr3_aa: ASSRDYNYEQY

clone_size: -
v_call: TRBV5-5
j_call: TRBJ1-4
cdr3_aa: ASSLEATATNEKLF

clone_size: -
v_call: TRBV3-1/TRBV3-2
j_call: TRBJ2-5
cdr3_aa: ASSTRLAGGQETQY

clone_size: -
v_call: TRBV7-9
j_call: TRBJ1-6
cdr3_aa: ASSPGQGLDSPLH

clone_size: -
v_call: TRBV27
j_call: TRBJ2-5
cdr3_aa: ASSPGNQETQY